This T cell receptor beta chain was profiled in a study of blood T cells in healthy people across ages. Trimming shortened V by 2 bases and J by 8 bases, and 18 bases separated the two germline ends. Germline loops: CDR1 GTSNPN, CDR2 SVGIG (reference sequence). The CDR3 is made up of 14 amino acids. Whole-study results and caveats: There were more naive CD4+ cells and higher diversity in long-lived donors than in aged donors.

Together with a sample-barcoded 5' primer, a J-beta primer mix was included in a second PCR lasting roughly 6 to 12 cycles. Each CDR3 protein is one row after TCRdb ran MiXCR on the 5' RACE reads. The sample carries about 580,000 distinct CDR3 sequences, around half recorded once. This clonotype was detected once. Its antigen remains unknown. The clonotype was recovered from a man older than 75 in good health. What was sequenced was blood. The chain employs TRBV30 and TRBJ1-2, with D possibly matching TRBD1 (5 bases). CDR3 bases: TGTGCCTGGAGTTCAGGGCGGGGGGTGCGCGGCTACACCTTC. Protein product: CAWSSGRGVRGYTF.